These 25 T cell receptor beta chains were sequenced from one sample in a study of Ad26.COV2.S vaccination and SARS-CoV-2 variants. TCRdb's table, derived via immunoSEQ multiplex PCR, lists solely in-frame clones and lacks some. This sample has roughly 350,000 clones, with 88% found just once. Treatment denoted: roughly 19 received Ad26.COV2.S at low or high dose, single or two shots; a few received placebo; per-sample allocation not given. Day 63 following the first vaccine or placebo injection was when the samples were taken. The sample was peripheral blood, taken in a trial of Ad26.COV2.S vaccine versus placebo. Receptors originate from a person between 18 and 60 years old who received the Ad26.COV2.S COVID-19 vaccine or a placebo.

CDR3 coding DNA: TGTGCCAGCGTGGAGAACTATGGCTACACCTTC. Its protein product is CASVENYGYTF. The V gene is TRBV2, the J gene TRBJ1-2; D unclear. The CDR3 sequence is 11 residues long. From germline, CDR1 is SNHLY and CDR2 FYNNEI. V was trimmed by 8 bases and J by 2 bases, leaving 6 bases between them.

The rearrangement joins TRBV7-3 to TRBJ2-3, with D tentatively TRBD1 or TRBD2 (6 bases each). V was pared by 6 bases and J by 0 bases, with 13 bases between. This CDR3 has 15 amino acids. Per germline, CDR1 SGHTA and CDR2 FQGTGA. Here the CDR3 DNA reads TGTGCCAGCAGGAGGGGGGCTTTTAGCACAGATACGCAGTATTTT. It codes for CASRRGAFSTDTQYF.

The chain combines TRBV27 with TRBJ2-5, with D possibly being TRBD1 or TRBD2 (5 bases each). Germline V CDR1 and CDR2: MNHEY, SMNVEV (reference sequence). The CDR3 covers 14 residues. Trimming stripped 8 bases from V and 1 base from J, with 14 bases between. CDR3 amino acids: CASGDGDFQETQYF. The DNA of the CDR3 is TGTGCCAGCGGGGACGGAGACTTCCAAGAGACCCAGTACTTC.

The chain combines TRBV28 with TRBJ2-7; 9 positions match TRBD2. The CDR3 runs to 15 residues. The germline CDR1 and CDR2 sequences are MDHEN and SYDVKM. V dropped 6 bases and J dropped 6; count of bases not matched to a gene: 12. This CDR3 is CASRDLAGESGEQYF. DNA of the CDR3: TGTGCCAGCAGGGATTTAGCGGGAGAAAGTGGCGAGCAGTACTTC.

This chain joins TRBV27 and TRBJ2-3, with a tentative D call TRBD1 (5 bases). V was cut by 2 bases and J by 0 bases, with 6 bases left in between. CDR1 and CDR2 (germline): MNHEY, SMNVEV (reference sequence). This CDR3 has 14 amino acids. CDR3 nucleotide sequence: TGTGCCAGCAGTTTACCAGGGAGCACAGATACGCAGTATTTT. This codes for CASSLPGSTDTQYF.

The gene calls are TRBV20-1 and TRBJ1-1; no clear D. CDR3 length: 10 amino acids. The germline V gene encodes CDR1 DFQATT and CDR2 SNEGSKA (reference sequence). With 5 bases removed from V and 7 bases from J, the gap between germline ends came to 8 bases. CDR3 DNA sequence: TGCAGTGCTCCCCCGGGTGAAGCTTTCTTT. Amino acid sequence: CSAPPGEAFF.

This rearrangement joins TRBV2 to TRBJ1-1; D remains unclear. The CDR3 has 14 residues. V lost 6 bases and J lost 6, with 17 bases in between. Germline lookup yields CDR1 SNHLY and CDR2 FYNNEI. CDR3 amino acids: CASRPNGVFPEAFF. Written as DNA, the CDR3 is TGTGCCAGCAGACCCAACGGGGTTTTCCCTGAAGCTTTCTTT.

The rearrangement links TRBV15 to TRBJ1-2; 9 bases agree with TRBD1. The V segment lost 5 bases and the J segment 3 bases; nucleotides outside the gene matches: 4. Germline V lookup: CDR1 LNHNV, CDR2 YYDKDF (reference sequence). The CDR3 is 14 residues long. CDR3 nucleotide sequence: TGTGCCACCAGCGAACAGGGGGCGTACTATGGCTACACCTTC. This gives the protein CATSEQGAYYGYTF. The complete variable domain, with remaining parts taken from reference TRBV15 and TRBJ1-2, reads DAMVIQNPRYQVTQFGKPVTLSCSQTLNHNVMYWYQQKSSQAPKLLFHYYDKDFNNEADTPDNFQSRRPNTSFCFLDIRSPGLGDTAMYLCATSEQGAYYGYTFGSGTRLTVV.

The chain combines TRBV18 with TRBJ2-1; no firm D call. The CDR3 totals 14 residues. The germline CDR1 and CDR2 sequences are KGHSH and LQKENI. V lost 1 base to trimming and J lost 1 base, with 5 bases between them. Here the CDR3 reads CASSPQASYNEQFF. DNA of the CDR3: TGTGCCAGCTCACCACAGGCGTCCTACAATGAGCAGTTCTTC.

This clone was seen a few times. V gene TRBV2 combines with J gene TRBJ2-4; D is possibly TRBD2 (6 bases). Germline loops: CDR1 SNHLY, CDR2 FYNNEI. The CDR3 totals 17 residues. V gave up 3 bases and J gave up 0 bases, with 15 bases separating them. The CDR3 region is CASSDPGDLLAKNIQYF. The CDR3 DNA follows: TGTGCCAGCAGTGATCCGGGGGATTTACTAGCCAAAAACATTCAGTACTTC.

The chain joins TRBV7-4 to TRBJ1-3; D is uncertain. From germline, CDR1 is SGHVT and CDR2 SQSDAQ. The CDR3 is made up of 16 amino acids. Between the trimmed V and J ends, which lost 4 bases and 0 bases, there was a span of 13 bases. The CDR3 DNA reads as TGTGCCAGCAGCTCACCCCGGGGAGTCTCTGGAAACACCATATATTTT. It is translated as CASSSPRGVSGNTIYF.

The gene calls are TRBV6-5 and TRBJ1-1; the match to TRBD1 covers 7 bases. V was pared by 0 bases and J by 8 bases, with 6 bases of the junction left unmatched. The CDR3 loop spans 14 amino acids. Germline V gene sequence: CDR1 MNHEY, CDR2 SVGAGI. CDR3 DNA sequence: TGTGCCAGCAGTTACTCTGAGGGGGCATCCGAAGCTTTCTTT. Amino acids: CASSYSEGASEAFF.

The rearrangement links TRBV3-1 (or the pseudogene TRBV3-2) to TRBJ2-3, with D possibly being TRBD1 or TRBD2 (5 bases each). The germline V gene encodes CDR1 LGHDT and CDR2 YNNKEL (reference sequence). V lost 4 bases and J lost 1, with 12 bases in between. The length of the CDR3 is 15 residues. CDR3 bases: TGTGCCAGCAGCCCGGGACGGCCCCGCACAGATACGCAGTATTTT. Translation: CASSPGRPRTDTQYF.

The chain combines TRBV7-2 with TRBJ1-1; 7 positions match TRBD1. CDR1 is SGHTA and CDR2 is FQGNSA in the germline V gene. V lost 4 bases to trimming and J lost 0 bases; unmatched junction nucleotides: 5. This CDR3 is 15 amino acids long. CDR3 region: CASSWDRRLNTEAFF. The CDR3 DNA follows: TGTGCCAGCAGCTGGGACAGAAGACTGAACACTGAAGCTTTCTTT.

This chain connects TRBV11-2 to TRBJ1-5, with D maybe TRBD1 (5 bases). The CDR3 runs to 16 residues. Trimming took off 1 base at V and 2 bases at J, with 12 bases between the two ends. CDR1 and CDR2 from the germline V gene are SGHAT and FQNNGV. Here the CDR3 DNA reads TGTGCCAGCAGCTTAGGATCATCGGGGGGCAATCAGCCCCAGCATTTT. It specifies CASSLGSSGGNQPQHF.

V gene TRBV7-3 combines with J gene TRBJ2-1; 11 bases are a match to TRBD2. The V gene end was trimmed by 4 bases and the J gene end by 7 bases; junction bases not matched to a gene: 3. CDR1 SGHTA and CDR2 FQGTGA come from the germline V gene. The CDR3 loop spans 14 amino acids. The CDR3, as DNA: TGTGCCAGCAGCTCGGGGACTAGCGGTAATGAGCAGTTCTTC. Its translation is CASSSGTSGNEQFF.

CDR3 DNA: TGTGCCAGCAGCCGTCCCGGGACAGGGGTAGAGACCCAGTACTTC. Translated: CASSRPGTGVETQYF. The chain is built from TRBV7-2 and TRBJ2-5; 10 nucleotides align to TRBD1. V lost 5 bases, J lost 4 bases, and 7 bases stayed unmatched. The CDR3 loop spans 15 amino acids. Germline loops: CDR1 SGHTA, CDR2 FQGNSA.

The chain uses TRBV7-3 and TRBJ2-7, with a possible D match to TRBD1 (6 bases). The CDR3 is 15 amino acids. Germline CDR1 is SGHTA and CDR2 is FQGTGA. Deletions cut 3 bases from V and 4 bases from J, with 16 bases between. Written as DNA, the CDR3 is TGTGCCAGCAGCTTTCATCCAGGGGCGGAATACGAGCAGTACTTC. This gives the protein CASSFHPGAEYEQYF.

The CDR3 DNA reads TGTGCCACCAGACCTACACCGGGACTAGCATCCCACTACGAGCAGTACTTC. Its translation is CATRPTPGLASHYEQYF. The chain employs TRBV15 and TRBJ2-7, with 9 nucleotides matching TRBD2. The CDR3 contains 17 residues. With 6 bases clipped from V and 3 bases from J, the junction kept 15 bases outside the gene matches. The germline V gene encodes CDR1 LNHNV and CDR2 YYDKDF (reference sequence).

The gene calls are TRBV24-1 and TRBJ2-1; D possibly corresponds to TRBD1 (5 bases). This CDR3 region has 13 residues. CDR1 KGHDR and CDR2 SFDVKD come from the germline V gene. V lost 5 bases and J 5 bases, leaving 9 bases between the germline ends. CDR3 nucleotide sequence: TGTGCCACCAGTGGTTACAGGAACAATGAGCAGTTCTTC. This codes for CATSGYRNNEQFF.

This chain connects TRBV6-4 to TRBJ1-1, with 12 bases that match TRBD1. With 8 bases clipped from V and 6 bases from J, the junction kept 10 bases outside the gene matches. The CDR3 contains 15 residues. Per the germline V gene, CDR1 is MRHNA and CDR2 is SNTAGT. The CDR3 nucleotides are TGTGCCAGCTCCCGGGACAGGGGGCGAATATCTGAAGCTTTCTTT. Amino acid sequence: CASSRDRGRISEAFF.

This clone appeared a single time. The chain employs TRBV29-1 and TRBJ1-2; a possible D gene is TRBD1 (5 bases). The germline V gene has CDR1 SQVTM and CDR2 ANQGSEA. CDR3 length: 12 residues. V lost 7 bases to trimming and J lost 5 bases, with 14 bases between them. The CDR3: CSAGAGRYGYTF. Here the CDR3 DNA reads TGCAGCGCCGGGGCGGGACGATATGGCTACACCTTC.

The genes are TRBV5-5 and TRBJ1-3, with D possibly TRBD1 on 5 matching bases. V dropped 4 bases and J dropped 4 bases, with 18 bases sitting between them. The CDR3 sequence is 16 residues long. Germline V gives CDR1 SGHKS, CDR2 YYEKEE (reference sequence). The CDR3 here is CASSLRATGPGNTIYF. CDR3 sequence (DNA): TGTGCCAGCAGCCTTAGAGCTACAGGCCCGGGAAACACCATATATTTT.

This chain joins TRBV28 and TRBJ1-6, with TRBD1 matching 7 bases. V was pared by 5 bases and J by 4 bases, with 5 bases of the junction left unmatched. This CDR3 spans 15 amino acids. Germline V gives CDR1 MDHEN, CDR2 SYDVKM. The CDR3 DNA reads as TGTGCCAGCAGTCCTCAGGGACAGTATAATTCACCCCTCCACTTT. Protein product: CASSPQGQYNSPLHF.

The rearrangement uses TRBV7-2 and TRBJ1-2; D remains ambiguous. Trimming took off 5 bases at V and 7 bases at J, with 17 bases between the two ends. The CDR3 contains 14 residues. Germline CDR1 SGHTA, CDR2 FQGNSA. The CDR3 DNA follows: TGTGCCAGCAGCCTTCAGGACCTTGCGCTTGGCTACACCTTC. It translates to CASSLQDLALGYTF. The full variable domain, with the rest looked up from reference TRBV7-2 and TRBJ1-2, is GAGVSQSPSNKVTEKGKDVELRCDPISGHTALYWYRQSLGQGLEFLIYFQGNSAPDKSGLPSDRFSAERTGGSVSTLTIQRTQQEDSAVYLCASSLQDLALGYTFGSGTRLTVV.